Following are 13 T cell receptor beta chains from one sample sequenced in a study of CD8 T cells in Susac syndrome. Random hexamers served to reverse transcribe about 0.5 to 1 ug RNA. TCRdb independently ran MiXCR on the immunoSEQ multiplex PCR reads; one entry per CDR3 protein. The table has approximately 200,000 distinct CDR3 sequences, approximately 95% seen once. Input material: CD4+ T cells from PBMCs. The receptors shown here come from a human donor with multiple sclerosis.

This rearrangement joins TRBV29-1 to TRBJ1-1; no firm D call. The CDR3 length is 10 residues. Germline values: CDR1 SQVTM, CDR2 ANQGSEA. Trimming cost V 2 bases and J 6 bases, with 4 bases left between them. This CDR3 reads CSVERAEAFF. DNA for the CDR3: TGCAGCGTTGAAAGGGCTGAAGCTTTCTTT.

The chain recombines TRBV6-2 or TRBV6-3 with TRBJ2-7; 8 nucleotides match TRBD2. From germline, CDR1 is MNHEY and CDR2 SVGEGT. The V segment lost 4 bases and the J segment 5 bases; nucleotides outside the gene matches: 13. The CDR3 has 16 amino acids. The CDR3 is CASSWPVGGGLDEQYF. The CDR3 nucleotides read TGTGCCAGCAGTTGGCCCGTAGGCGGGGGGCTGGACGAGCAGTACTTC.

This clonotype was observed a single time. The chain uses TRBV6-1 and TRBJ2-7; D possibly corresponds to TRBD1 (6 bases). V was cut by 8 bases and J by 3 bases, with 17 bases left in between. Germline V gene data show CDR1 as MNHNS and CDR2 as SASEGT. The CDR3 extends over 14 amino acids. The CDR3 spells CASCARDTHYEQYV. The CDR3 DNA follows: TGTGCCAGCTGCGCCCGGGACACCCACTACGAGCAGTACGTC.

The chain is built from TRBV30 and TRBJ2-3; 7 bases align to TRBD2. From germline, CDR1 is GTSNPN and CDR2 SVGIG (reference sequence). This CDR3 is 13 amino acids long. After removal of 3 bases from V and 4 bases from J, the junction contained 4 bases not matched to a gene. CDR3 sequence reads: CAWSGLVADTQYF. The CDR3 DNA reads TGTGCCTGGAGCGGACTAGTAGCAGATACGCAGTATTTT.

The chain carries TRBV30 and TRBJ1-5; D unclear. The V end lost 0 bases, the J end lost 1 base, and 4 bases lay between the germline ends. This CDR3 has 13 amino acids. The germline gives CDR1 GTSNPN, CDR2 SVGIG (reference sequence). CDR3 DNA: TGTGCCTGGAGTGTGAAGAGCAATCAGCCCCAGCATTTT. The encoded protein is CAWSVKSNQPQHF.

The V gene is TRBV2, the J gene TRBJ2-3; 7 positions match TRBD2. CDR1 and CDR2 (germline): SNHLY, FYNNEI. Losses at the gene ends were 6 bases for V and 4 bases for J; bases not matched to a gene: 4. This CDR3 region has 13 residues. For the CDR3, the DNA is TGTGCCAGCAGGGGGGGGGAGGCAGATACGCAGTATTTT. It translates to CASRGGEADTQYF.

The J gene is TRBJ2-1, the V gene TRBV18; TRBD1 or TRBD2 may be the D gene (5 bases each). The CDR3 runs 15 residues. The V gene's germline CDR1 is KGHSH and CDR2 LQKENI. The V and J ends lost 3 bases and 7 bases respectively, with 16 bases between them. The CDR3 region has the DNA TGTGCCAGCTCACCTGCCGGGACCCCCTGGAATGAGCAGTTCTTC. Protein sequence: CASSPAGTPWNEQFF.

The chain carries TRBV29-1 and TRBJ2-4; a weak D match, TRBD1 (7 bases). Germline CDR1 is SQVTM and CDR2 is ANQGSEA. Trimming took 6 bases from V and 3 from J, leaving 15 bases between them. CDR3 length equals 14 residues. CDR3 DNA sequence: TGCAGCGTAGGGGTGCGGGACAGCAAAAACATTCAGTACTTC. This encodes CSVGVRDSKNIQYF. Supplemented by reference TRBV29-1 and TRBJ2-4, the full variable domain reads SAVISQKPSRDICQRGTSLTIQCQVDSQVTMMFWYRQQPGQSLTLIATANQGSEATYESGFVIDKFPISRPNLTFSTLTVSNMSPEDSSIYLCSVGVRDSKNIQYFGAGTRLSVL.

CDR3 sequence reads: CSVEDQLAAGTQYF. In DNA form, the CDR3 reads TGCAGCGTTGAAGATCAACTCGCGGCGGGGACCCAGTACTTC. The chain carries TRBV29-1 and TRBJ2-5; possibly TRBD2 for D (5 bases). This CDR3 has 14 amino acids. The germline CDR1 and CDR2 sequences are SQVTM and ANQGSEA. Trimming pared 0 bases from V and 7 bases from J, leaving 15 bases between.

V and J are TRBV5-1 and TRBJ2-3, with D hard to call. This CDR3 region has 18 residues. V lost 1 base and J lost 2, with 20 bases in between. Germline CDR1 reads SGHRS; CDR2 reads YFSETQ. The CDR3 reads CASSLNPTGGTHTDTQYF. The DNA for the CDR3 is TGCGCCAGCAGCTTGAACCCTACGGGTGGAACCCACACAGATACGCAGTATTTT.

This chain joins TRBV3-1 and TRBJ2-3; D call uncertain. Trimming took 4 bases from V and 6 from J, leaving 14 bases between them. This CDR3 spans 14 amino acids. CDR1 is LGHDT and CDR2 is YNNKEL in the germline V gene (reference sequence). The CDR3 sequence: CASSLGSAGDTQYF. CDR3 nucleotide sequence: TGTGCCAGCAGCCTCGGATCAGCTGGCGATACGCAGTATTTT.

This clonotype was seen just once. The V and J genes are TRBV14 and TRBJ1-5; D is ambiguous. Trimming stripped 1 base from V and 9 bases from J, with 16 bases between. Germline loops: CDR1 SGHDN, CDR2 FVKESK. The CDR3 covers 15 residues. The CDR3 DNA reads as TGTGCCAGCAGCCAAGGAAGGCTTCCCCCCCGGCCCCAGCATTTT. This codes for CASSQGRLPPRPQHF.

This clonotype has a single count. This chain connects TRBV27 to TRBJ1-6; 7 bases align to TRBD1. This CDR3 contains 17 residues. The V gene end was trimmed by 1 base and the J gene end by 5 bases; junction bases not matched to a gene: 8. Germline CDR1 and CDR2: MNHEY and SMNVEV (reference sequence). This CDR3 is CASSLFIAGGNNSPLHF. CDR3 in DNA: TGTGCCAGCAGTTTATTTATCGCAGGGGGAAATAATTCACCCCTCCACTTT.